A single T cell receptor beta chain is shown here with its context. This table comes from immunoSEQ multiplex PCR, and its TCRdb copy is limited to in-frame clones, with some not included. Altogether about 100,000 clones are present, 85% being singletons, with the ten largest covering about 1.8%. This sample was taken from a study of blood T cell repertoires in COVID-19. This CDR3 contains 15 residues. Germline V gives CDR1 MNHEY, CDR2 SVGAGI. V was clipped by 8 bases and J by 2 bases; unmatched bases: 10. This rearrangement joins TRBV6-5 to TRBJ2-5, with TRBD2 identical over 8 bases. The sequence was obtained from an older woman with active or convalescent COVID-19. What was sequenced was peripheral blood. The CDR3 DNA sequence: TGTGCCAGCTGGAAGATTAGCGGGGTTCAAGAGACCCAGTACTTC. It is translated as CASWKISGVQETQYF.